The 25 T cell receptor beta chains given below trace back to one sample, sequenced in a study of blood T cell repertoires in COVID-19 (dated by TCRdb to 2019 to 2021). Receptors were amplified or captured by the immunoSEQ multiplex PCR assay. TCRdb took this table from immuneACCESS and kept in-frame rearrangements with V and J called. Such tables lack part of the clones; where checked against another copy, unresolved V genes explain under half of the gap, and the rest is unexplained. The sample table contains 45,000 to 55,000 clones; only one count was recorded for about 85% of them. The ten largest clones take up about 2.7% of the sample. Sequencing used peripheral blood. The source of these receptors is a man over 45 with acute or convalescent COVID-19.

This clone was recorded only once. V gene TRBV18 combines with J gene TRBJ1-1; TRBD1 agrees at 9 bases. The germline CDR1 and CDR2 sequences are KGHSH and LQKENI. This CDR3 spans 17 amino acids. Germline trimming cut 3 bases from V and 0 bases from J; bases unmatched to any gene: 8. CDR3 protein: CASSPSGTGIMNTEAFF. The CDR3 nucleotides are TGTGCCAGCTCACCCTCCGGGACAGGGATAATGAACACTGAAGCTTTCTTT.

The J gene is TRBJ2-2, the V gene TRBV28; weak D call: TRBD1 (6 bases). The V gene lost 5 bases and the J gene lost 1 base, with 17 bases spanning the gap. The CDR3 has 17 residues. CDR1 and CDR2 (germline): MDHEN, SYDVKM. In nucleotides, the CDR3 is TGTGCCAGCAGTCACCCTCGGTTCAGGGGGAACACCGGGGAGCTGTTTTTT. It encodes CASSHPRFRGNTGELFF.

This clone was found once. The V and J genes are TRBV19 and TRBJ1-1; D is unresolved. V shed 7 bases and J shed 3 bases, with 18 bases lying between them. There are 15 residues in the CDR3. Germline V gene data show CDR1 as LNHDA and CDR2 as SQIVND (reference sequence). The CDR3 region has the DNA TGTGCCAGTACGAGAAACCCGTACTCATACACTGAAGCTTTCTTT. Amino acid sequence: CASTRNPYSYTEAFF. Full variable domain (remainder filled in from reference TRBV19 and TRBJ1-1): DGGITQSPKYLFRKEGQNVTLSCEQNLNHDAMYWYRQDPGQGLRLIYYSQIVNDFQKGDIAEGYSVSREKKESFPLTVTSAQKNPTAFYLCASTRNPYSYTEAFFGQGTRLTVV.

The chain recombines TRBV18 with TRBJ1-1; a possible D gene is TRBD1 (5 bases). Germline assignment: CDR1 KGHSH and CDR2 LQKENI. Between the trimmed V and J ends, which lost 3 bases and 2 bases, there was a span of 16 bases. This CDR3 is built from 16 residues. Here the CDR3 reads CASSPGRDWVNTEAFF. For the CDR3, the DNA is TGTGCCAGCTCACCGGGCAGGGATTGGGTAAACACTGAAGCTTTCTTT.

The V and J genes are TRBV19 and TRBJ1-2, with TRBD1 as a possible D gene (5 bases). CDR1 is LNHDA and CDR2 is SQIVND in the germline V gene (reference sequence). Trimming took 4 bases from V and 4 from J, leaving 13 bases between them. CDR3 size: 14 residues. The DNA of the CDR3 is TGTGCCAGTAGTAACCCGGGGGTTAGCTATGGCTACACCTTC. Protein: CASSNPGVSYGYTF.

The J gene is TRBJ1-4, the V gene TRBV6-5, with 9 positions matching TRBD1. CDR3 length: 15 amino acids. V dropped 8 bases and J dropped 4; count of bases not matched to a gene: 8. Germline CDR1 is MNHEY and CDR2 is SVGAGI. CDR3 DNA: TGTGCCAGCTGGGGGGCGGGACAGGGTAATGAAAAACTGTTTTTT. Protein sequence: CASWGAGQGNEKLFF.

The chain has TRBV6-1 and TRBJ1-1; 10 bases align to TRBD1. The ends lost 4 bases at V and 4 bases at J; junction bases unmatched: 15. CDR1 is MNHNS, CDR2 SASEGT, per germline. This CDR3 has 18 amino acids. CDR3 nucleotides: TGTGCCAGCAGTGGGAGGATGGGACAGGGGTTTATGATCACTGAAGCTTTCTTT. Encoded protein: CASSGRMGQGFMITEAFF.

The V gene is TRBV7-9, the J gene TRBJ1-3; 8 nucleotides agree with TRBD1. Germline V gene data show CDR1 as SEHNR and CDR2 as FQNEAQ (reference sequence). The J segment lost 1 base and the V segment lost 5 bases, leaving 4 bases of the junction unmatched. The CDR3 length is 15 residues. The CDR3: CASSTRQGSGNTIYF. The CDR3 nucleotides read TGTGCCAGCAGCACCCGACAGGGGTCTGGAAACACCATATATTTT.

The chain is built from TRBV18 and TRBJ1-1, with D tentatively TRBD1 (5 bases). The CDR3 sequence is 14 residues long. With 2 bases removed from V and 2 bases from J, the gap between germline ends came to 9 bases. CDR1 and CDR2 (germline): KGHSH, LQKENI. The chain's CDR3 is CASSPYGGNTEAFF. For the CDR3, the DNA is TGTGCCAGCTCACCATACGGGGGAAACACTGAAGCTTTCTTT.

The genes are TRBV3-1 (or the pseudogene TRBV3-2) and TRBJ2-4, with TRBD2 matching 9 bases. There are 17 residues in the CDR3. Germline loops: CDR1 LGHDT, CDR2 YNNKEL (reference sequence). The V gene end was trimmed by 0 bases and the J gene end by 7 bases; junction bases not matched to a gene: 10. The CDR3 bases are TGTGCCAGCAGCCAAGATCCCCGTGGGAGCGGGGGGAACATTCAGTACTTC. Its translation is CASSQDPRGSGGNIQYF.

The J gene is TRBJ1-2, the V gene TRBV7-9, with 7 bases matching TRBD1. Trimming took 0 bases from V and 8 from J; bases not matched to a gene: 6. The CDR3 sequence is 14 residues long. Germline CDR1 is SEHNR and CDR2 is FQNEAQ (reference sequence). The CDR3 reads CASSLAGTAAGYTF. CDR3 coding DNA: TGTGCCAGCAGCTTAGCGGGGACAGCTGCAGGCTACACCTTC. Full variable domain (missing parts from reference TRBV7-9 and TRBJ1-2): DTGVSQNPRHKITKRGQNVTFRCDPISEHNRLYWYRQTLGQGPEFLTYFQNEAQLEKSRLLSDRFSAERPKGSFSTLEIQRTEQGDSAMYLCASSLAGTAAGYTFGSGTRLTVV.

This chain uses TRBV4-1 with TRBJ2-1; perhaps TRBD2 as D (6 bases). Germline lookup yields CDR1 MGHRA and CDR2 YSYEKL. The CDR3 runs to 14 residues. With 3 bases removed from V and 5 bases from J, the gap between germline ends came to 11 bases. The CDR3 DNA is TGCGCCAGCAGCCAGCCGGGCGGGGACAATGAGCAGTTCTTC. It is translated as CASSQPGGDNEQFF.

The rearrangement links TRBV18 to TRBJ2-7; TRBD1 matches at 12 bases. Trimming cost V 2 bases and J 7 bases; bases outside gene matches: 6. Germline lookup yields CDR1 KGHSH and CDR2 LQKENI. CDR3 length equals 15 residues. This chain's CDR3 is CASSPSGQGAGEQYF. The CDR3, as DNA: TGTGCCAGCTCACCATCGGGACAGGGGGCTGGAGAGCAGTACTTC.

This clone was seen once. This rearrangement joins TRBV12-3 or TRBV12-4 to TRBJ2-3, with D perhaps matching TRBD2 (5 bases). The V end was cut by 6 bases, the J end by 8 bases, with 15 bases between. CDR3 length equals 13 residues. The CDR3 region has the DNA TGTGCCAGCAGCCCGGGCGGGTTAGGTACGCAGTATTTT. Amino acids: CASSPGGLGTQYF.

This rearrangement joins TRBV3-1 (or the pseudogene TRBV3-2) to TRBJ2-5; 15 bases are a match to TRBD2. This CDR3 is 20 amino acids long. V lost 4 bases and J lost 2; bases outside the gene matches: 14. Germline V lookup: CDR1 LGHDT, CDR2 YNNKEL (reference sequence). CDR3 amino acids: CASSPPSRTSGGDPQETQYF. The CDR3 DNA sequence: TGTGCCAGCAGCCCGCCGAGTCGGACTAGCGGGGGGGACCCTCAAGAGACCCAGTACTTC.

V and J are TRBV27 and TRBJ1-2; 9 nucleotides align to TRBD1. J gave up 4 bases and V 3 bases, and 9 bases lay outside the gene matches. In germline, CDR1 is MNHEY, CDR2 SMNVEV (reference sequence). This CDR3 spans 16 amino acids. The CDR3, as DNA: TGTGCCAGCAGTTTCCGTCCGACAGGGGGTAGCTATGGCTACACCTTC. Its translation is CASSFRPTGGSYGYTF.

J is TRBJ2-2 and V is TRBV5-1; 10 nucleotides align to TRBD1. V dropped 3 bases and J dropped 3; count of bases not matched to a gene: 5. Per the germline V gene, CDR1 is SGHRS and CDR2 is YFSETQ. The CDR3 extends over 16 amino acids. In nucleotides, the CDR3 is TGCGCCAGCAGCTCTAACGGACAGGGGGACACCGGGGAGCTGTTTTTT. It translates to CASSSNGQGDTGELFF.

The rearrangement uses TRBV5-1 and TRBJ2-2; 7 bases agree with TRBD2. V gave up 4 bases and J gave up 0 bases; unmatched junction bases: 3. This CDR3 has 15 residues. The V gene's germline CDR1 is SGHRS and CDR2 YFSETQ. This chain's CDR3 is CASSTGGANTGELFF. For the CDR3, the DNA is TGCGCCAGCAGCACGGGAGGAGCGAACACCGGGGAGCTGTTTTTT.

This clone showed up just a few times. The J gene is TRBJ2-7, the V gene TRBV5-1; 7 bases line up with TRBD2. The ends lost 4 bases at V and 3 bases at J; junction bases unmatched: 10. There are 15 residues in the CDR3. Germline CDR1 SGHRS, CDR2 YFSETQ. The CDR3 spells CASSPWRSGNYEQYF. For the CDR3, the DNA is TGCGCCAGCAGCCCCTGGAGGAGCGGGAACTACGAGCAGTACTTC.

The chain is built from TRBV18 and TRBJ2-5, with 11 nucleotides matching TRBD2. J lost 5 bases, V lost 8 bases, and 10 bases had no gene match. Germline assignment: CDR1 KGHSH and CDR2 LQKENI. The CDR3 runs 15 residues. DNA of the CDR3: TGTGCCAGCCGAGAGTCTAGCGGGAGGATGGAGACCCAGTACTTC. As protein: CASRESSGRMETQYF.

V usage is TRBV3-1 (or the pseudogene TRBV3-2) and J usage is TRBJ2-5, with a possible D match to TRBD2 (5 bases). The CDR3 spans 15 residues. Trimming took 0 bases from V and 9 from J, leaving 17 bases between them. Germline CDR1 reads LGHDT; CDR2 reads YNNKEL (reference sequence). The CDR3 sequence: CASSQDVEGSGAQYF. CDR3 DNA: TGTGCCAGCAGCCAAGATGTGGAAGGTTCCGGGGCCCAGTACTTC.

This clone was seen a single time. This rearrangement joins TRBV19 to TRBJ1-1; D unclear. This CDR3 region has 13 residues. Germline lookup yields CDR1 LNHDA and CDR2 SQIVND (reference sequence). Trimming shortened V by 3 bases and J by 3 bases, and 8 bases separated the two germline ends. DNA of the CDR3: TGTGCCAGTAGTATTAGAATGGACACTGAAGCTTTCTTT. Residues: CASSIRMDTEAFF.

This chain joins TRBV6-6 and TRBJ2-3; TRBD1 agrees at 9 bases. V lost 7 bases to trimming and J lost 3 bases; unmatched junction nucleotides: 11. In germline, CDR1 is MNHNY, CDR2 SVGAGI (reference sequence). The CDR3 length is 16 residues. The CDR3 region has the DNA TGTGCCAGCAAACGGCCGGGACAGGGAAGAACAGATACGCAGTATTTT. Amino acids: CASKRPGQGRTDTQYF.

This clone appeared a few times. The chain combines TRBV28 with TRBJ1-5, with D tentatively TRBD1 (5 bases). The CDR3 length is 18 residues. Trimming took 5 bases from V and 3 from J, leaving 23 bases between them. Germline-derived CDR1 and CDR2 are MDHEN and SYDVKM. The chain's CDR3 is CASSTFFGGDGFNQPQHF. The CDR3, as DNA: TGTGCCAGCAGTACGTTCTTCGGGGGGGACGGTTTCAATCAGCCCCAGCATTTT.

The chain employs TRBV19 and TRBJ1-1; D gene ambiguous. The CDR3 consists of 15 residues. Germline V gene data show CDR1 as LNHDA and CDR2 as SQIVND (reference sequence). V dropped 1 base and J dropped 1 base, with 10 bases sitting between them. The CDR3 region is CASSIGRTQNTEAFF. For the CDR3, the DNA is TGTGCCAGTAGTATAGGGAGAACTCAGAACACTGAAGCTTTCTTT.